These 19 T cell receptor beta chains were all obtained from the same sample, sequenced in a study of blood T cell repertoires in COVID-19. Sequenced by immunoSEQ multiplex PCR; TCRdb stores in-frame clones only, minus some. The table records approximately 200,000 clones, 85% of them present only once. The sequencing input was PBMCs or T cells enriched from blood (not recorded which). These TCRs come from a man aged 40-49 years who had recovered from COVID-19.

This clone was recorded once. This chain joins TRBV20-1 and TRBJ2-1; TRBD2 matches 10 bases. Germline CDR1 and CDR2: DFQATT and SNEGSKA (reference sequence). The CDR3 extends over 14 amino acids. V trimming: 3 bases; J trimming: 8 bases; junction bases outside the gene matches: 7. DNA for the CDR3: TGCAGTGCTAGTAGAGCGGGAGGGCCGCATGAGCAGTTCTTC. Encoded protein: CSASRAGGPHEQFF.

The rearrangement uses TRBV30 and TRBJ1-3, with D possibly TRBD1 on 6 matching bases. The V and J ends lost 3 bases and 1 base respectively, with 10 bases between them. Germline V gene sequence: CDR1 GTSNPN, CDR2 SVGIG (reference sequence). The CDR3 sequence is 14 residues long. The CDR3 coding sequence is TGTGCCTGGAGCGTAGGGGGATCTGGAAACACCATATATTTT. Translated: CAWSVGGSGNTIYF.

The chain links TRBV5-6 to TRBJ1-1; TRBD1 might be the D (5 bases). The ends were cut back, 6 bases at V and 4 bases at J, with 10 bases in the middle. Per the germline V gene, CDR1 is SGHDT and CDR2 is YYEEEE. There are 12 residues in the CDR3. DNA of the CDR3: TGTGCCAGCAATCAGGGAGGCACTGAAGCTTTCTTT. As protein: CASNQGGTEAFF.

A remark on this clone: The junction shows a germline mismatch at one end, possibly a read error. CDR3 bases: TGTGCCAGCAGCCGAAGGACAGGGGGCGCGTCGATTTTT. Encoded protein: CASSRRTGGASIF. The rearrangement uses TRBV5-8 and TRBJ1-4; 11 bases are shared with TRBD1. Germline V gene data show CDR1 as SGHTS and CDR2 as YDEGEE. This CDR3 is 13 amino acids long. Full variable domain (missing parts from reference TRBV5-8 and TRBJ1-4): EAGVTQSPTHLIKTRGQQATLRCSPISGHTSVYWYQQALGLGLQFLLWYDEGEERNRGNFPPRFSGRQFPNYSSELNVNALELEDSALYLCASSRRTGGASIFGSGTQLSVL.

V gene TRBV19 combines with J gene TRBJ2-3, with D possibly TRBD1 on 6 matching bases. This CDR3 has 15 residues. V gave up 1 base and J gave up 2 bases, with 10 bases separating them. The germline V gene encodes CDR1 LNHDA and CDR2 SQIVND (reference sequence). The CDR3: CASSIAQGSTDTQYF. The CDR3, as DNA: TGTGCCAGTAGTATAGCACAGGGTTCCACAGATACGCAGTATTTT.

The chain couples TRBV28 to TRBJ2-5; TRBD1 agrees at 8 bases. The germline CDR1 and CDR2 sequences are MDHEN and SYDVKM. The CDR3 loop spans 14 amino acids. The V segment lost 7 bases and the J segment 5 bases; nucleotides outside the gene matches: 9. The CDR3 DNA reads as TGTGCCAGCATTAGTCAGGGGGCAGGGGAGACCCAGTACTTC. It specifies CASISQGAGETQYF.

In the case of this clone: Other DNA sequences in this sample translate to the same CDR3. The rearrangement links TRBV27 to TRBJ2-7; a weak D match, TRBD1 (5 bases). There are 13 residues in the CDR3. CDR1 is MNHEY and CDR2 is SMNVEV in the germline V gene (reference sequence). V gave up 3 bases and J gave up 1 base, with 7 bases separating them. CDR3 nucleotide sequence: TGTGCCAGCAGTTTTGACAGTTCCTACGAGCAGTACTTC. As protein: CASSFDSSYEQYF.

The J gene is TRBJ2-1, the V gene TRBV7-3, with 11 positions matching TRBD2. This CDR3 is built from 17 residues. Germline loops: CDR1 SGHTA, CDR2 FQGTGA. V lost 0 bases, J lost 12 bases, and 13 bases stayed unmatched. DNA for the CDR3: TGTGCCAGCAGCTTAACGCCTACTAGCGGGAGCGAACATCTGCAGTTCTTC. Translating it yields CASSLTPTSGSEHLQFF.

The chain uses TRBV6-5 and TRBJ1-1; TRBD1 might be the D (6 bases). Germline lookup yields CDR1 MNHEY and CDR2 SVGAGI. V gave up 0 bases and J gave up 1 base, with 9 bases separating them. This CDR3 spans 15 amino acids. In nucleotides, the CDR3 is TGTGCCAGCAGTTACTCTGGGGGCGCGAACACTGAAGCTTTCTTT. Translating gives CASSYSGGANTEAFF.

The chain uses TRBV2 and TRBJ2-5; weak D call: TRBD2 (5 bases). CDR3 size: 12 residues. Germline CDR1 reads SNHLY; CDR2 reads FYNNEI. V shed 1 base and J shed 5 bases, with 5 bases lying between them. In nucleotides, the CDR3 is TGTGCCAGCAGTGAAGGCGGGGAGACCCAGTACTTC. Translated: CASSEGGETQYF.

The chain employs TRBV6-2 or TRBV6-3 and TRBJ2-1, with a weak D call TRBD2 (6 bases). This CDR3 spans 13 amino acids. The germline V gene has CDR1 MNHEY and CDR2 SVGEGT. V lost 6 bases, J lost 8 bases, and 14 bases lay in between. CDR3 in amino acids: CASSPTSNYEQFF. CDR3 DNA sequence: TGTGCCAGCAGCCCGACTAGTAACTATGAGCAGTTCTTC.

This clone has only one observation. The chain couples TRBV19 to TRBJ2-3, with 9 bases aligning to TRBD2. The CDR3 runs 15 residues. The J segment lost 5 bases and the V segment lost 2 bases, leaving 5 bases of the junction unmatched. Germline V lookup: CDR1 LNHDA, CDR2 SQIVND (reference sequence). DNA of the CDR3: TGTGCCAGTAGTATAACGGAGCGGGAGGTAGATACGCAGTATTTT. Amino acids: CASSITEREVDTQYF.

The J gene is TRBJ1-1, the V gene TRBV3-1 (or the pseudogene TRBV3-2); 7 positions agree with TRBD1. The CDR3 runs 12 residues. In germline, CDR1 is LGHDT, CDR2 YNNKEL (reference sequence). The ends lost 0 bases at V and 10 bases at J; junction bases unmatched: 2. CDR3 loop: CASSQESGGAFF. CDR3 coding DNA: TGTGCCAGCAGCCAAGAGTCAGGGGGAGCTTTCTTT.

CDR3 sequence reads: CASSGQGWYEQFF. In nucleotides, the CDR3 is TGTGCCAGTAGTGGACAGGGTTGGTATGAGCAGTTCTTC. The chain couples TRBV19 to TRBJ2-1; 8 nucleotides match TRBD1. The CDR3 totals 13 residues. The V and J ends lost 5 bases and 8 bases, in that order; junction bases with no gene match: 5. Germline loops: CDR1 LNHDA, CDR2 SQIVND (reference sequence).

This chain connects TRBV9 to TRBJ1-2; unclear D gene. V was shortened by 7 bases and J by 5 bases, with 21 bases between the two germline ends. CDR3 length: 15 amino acids. The V gene's germline CDR1 is SGDLS and CDR2 YYNGEE. Here the CDR3 reads CASRSENTRGYGYTF. The CDR3 DNA sequence: TGTGCCAGCCGATCCGAGAACACCCGAGGGTATGGCTACACCTTC.

This chain joins TRBV30 and TRBJ1-1; D might be TRBD1 (5 bases). V lost 1 base, J lost 1 base, and 7 bases lay in between. CDR1 is GTSNPN, CDR2 SVGIG, per germline (reference sequence). The CDR3 loop spans 13 amino acids. CDR3 nucleotides: TGTGCCTGGAGTGAACAGGAGAACACTGAAGCTTTCTTT. Its translation is CAWSEQENTEAFF.

V usage is TRBV29-1 and J usage is TRBJ2-3; tentative D call: TRBD2 (5 bases). Germline-derived CDR1 and CDR2 are SQVTM and ANQGSEA. This CDR3 is built from 13 residues. The germline V and J ends were trimmed by 7 bases and 2 bases, with 13 bases remaining between them. CDR3 nucleotides: TGCAGCGGTATTACCGGGAACACAGATACGCAGTATTTT. This translates into CSGITGNTDTQYF.

This rearrangement joins TRBV20-1 to TRBJ2-7; a possible D gene is TRBD2 (6 bases). Germline-derived CDR1 and CDR2 are DFQATT and SNEGSKA (reference sequence). V dropped 4 bases and J dropped 4 bases, with 8 bases sitting between them. This CDR3 comprises 11 residues. The CDR3, as DNA: TGCAGTGCTACCGGGACTTACGAGCAGTACTTC. Amino acids: CSATGTYEQYF.

Comments on this clone: The DNA is left out, because the CDR3 cannot be placed on it with certainty; the CDR3 is given as TCRdb lists it. The chain uses TRBV5-1 and TRBJ1-1. The germline CDR1 and CDR2 sequences are SGHRS and YFSETQ. The CDR3 region is 17 residues in length, termini included. The CDR3 loop reads CASSRGQVAVGNTEVFF.